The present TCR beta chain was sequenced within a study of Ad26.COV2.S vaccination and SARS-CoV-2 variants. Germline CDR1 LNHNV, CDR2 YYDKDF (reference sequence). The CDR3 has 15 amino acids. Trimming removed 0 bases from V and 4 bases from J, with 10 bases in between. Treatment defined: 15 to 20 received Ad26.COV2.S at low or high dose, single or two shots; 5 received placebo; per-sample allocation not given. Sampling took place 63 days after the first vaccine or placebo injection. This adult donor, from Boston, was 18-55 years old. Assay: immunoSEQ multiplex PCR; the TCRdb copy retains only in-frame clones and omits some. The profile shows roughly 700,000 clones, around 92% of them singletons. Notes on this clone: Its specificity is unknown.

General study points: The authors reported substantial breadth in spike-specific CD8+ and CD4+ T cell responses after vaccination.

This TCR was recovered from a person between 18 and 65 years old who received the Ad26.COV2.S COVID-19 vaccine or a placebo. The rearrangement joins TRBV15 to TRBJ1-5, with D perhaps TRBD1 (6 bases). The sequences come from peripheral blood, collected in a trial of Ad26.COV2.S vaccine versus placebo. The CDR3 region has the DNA TGTGCCACCAGCAGAGAACAGGGAAGTAATCAGCCCCAGCATTTT. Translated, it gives CATSREQGSNQPQHF. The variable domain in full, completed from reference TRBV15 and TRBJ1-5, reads DAMVIQNPRYQVTQFGKPVTLSCSQTLNHNVMYWYQQKSSQAPKLLFHYYDKDFNNEADTPDNFQSRRPNTSFCFLDIRSPGLGDTAMYLCATSREQGSNQPQHFGDGTRLSIL.